The T cell receptor (beta chain) under discussion was sequenced for a study of blood T cell repertoires in COVID-19. Study details: Sites across the United States, Italy and Spain contributed samples from acute and convalescent COVID-19. T cells, B-cell-depleted T cells, or PBMCs provided the cDNA or gDNA that served as material.

Trimming removed 2 bases at V and 6 bases at J, with 17 bases between. Germline values: CDR1 MNHEY, CDR2 SVGAGI. This CDR3 is built from 16 residues. Study processing details: Estimated nucleated cell counts came from reference gene primer amplification. Profiling relied on immunoSEQ multiplex PCR, and the TCRdb table lists in-frame clones only, not all of them. The V and J calls and the clone size are those of that table, but D and trimming were determined from the DNA. The table has fewer than 650,000 clones, roughly 91% seen once; the top ten hold about 8%. Followed over time, Seattle patients had been enrolled while infection was active.

This receptor was taken from a woman in her forties or fifties with COVID-19, enrolled during active disease. J is TRBJ2-1 and V is TRBV6-5, with a tentative D call TRBD2 (6 bases). The sequenced material came from peripheral blood. The DNA of the CDR3 is TGTGCCAGCAGTTACGATCCTGGAGGGATTCGCAATGAGCAGTTCTTC. Protein sequence: CASSYDPGGIRNEQFF.